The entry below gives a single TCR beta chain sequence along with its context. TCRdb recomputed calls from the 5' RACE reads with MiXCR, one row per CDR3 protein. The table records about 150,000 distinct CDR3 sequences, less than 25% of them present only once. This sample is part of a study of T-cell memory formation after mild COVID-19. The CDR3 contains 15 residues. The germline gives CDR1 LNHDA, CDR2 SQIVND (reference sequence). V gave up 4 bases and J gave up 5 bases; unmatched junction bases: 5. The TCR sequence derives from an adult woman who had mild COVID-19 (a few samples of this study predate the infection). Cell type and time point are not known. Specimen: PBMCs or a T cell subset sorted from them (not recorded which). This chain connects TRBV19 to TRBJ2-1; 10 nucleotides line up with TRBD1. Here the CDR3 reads CASSNSGTGDNEQFF. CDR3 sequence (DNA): TGTGCCAGTAGTAACTCCGGGACAGGGGACAATGAGCAGTTCTTC.